Below, 32 T cell receptor beta chains from the same sample are listed, as sequenced in a study of T-cell reconstitution after alpha-beta-depleted transplantation in children. This sample's TCRbeta library carried unique molecular identifier barcodes. TCRdb processed the PCR reads anew with MiXCR; each CDR3 protein has one entry. The sample lists 800,000 to 1,000,000 distinct CDR3 sequences, less than 30% occurring once. The input for sequencing was PBMCs, mostly from graft donor cells, taken 360 days after TCRalphabeta/CD19-depleted stem cell transplant. The receptors were gathered from a boy under two years old who had a stem cell transplant for SCID, so the T cells may come from the graft donor.

In its sample, this clonotype was seen a few times. The chain combines TRBV5-1 with TRBJ2-1, with D possibly matching TRBD2 (6 bases). Germline lookup yields CDR1 SGHRS and CDR2 YFSETQ. This CDR3 is built from 14 residues. The germline V and J ends were trimmed by 4 bases and 12 bases, with 20 bases remaining between them. The CDR3 loop is CASSLGPGEKGQFF. The CDR3 DNA sequence: TGCGCCAGCAGCCTGGGGCCGGGAGAGAAGGGGCAGTTCTTC. The full variable domain, rest sourced from reference TRBV5-1 and TRBJ2-1, is KAGVTQTPRYLIKTRGQQVTLSCSPISGHRSVSWYQQTPGQGLQFLFEYFSETQRNKGNFPGRFSGRQFSNSRSEMNVSTLELGDSALYLCASSLGPGEKGQFFGPGTRLTVL.

This chain uses TRBV7-9 with TRBJ1-1, with D hard to call. The CDR3 has 16 residues. Looked up from germline, CDR1 is SEHNR and CDR2 is FQNEAQ (reference sequence). Trimming pared 4 bases from V and 1 base from J, leaving 16 bases between. CDR3 DNA: TGTGCCAGCAGCTCGACCGACTTGGGGAGGAACACTGAAGCTTTCTTT. Protein: CASSSTDLGRNTEAFF.

The gene calls are TRBV12-3 or TRBV12-4 and TRBJ2-7; tentatively, D is TRBD2 (6 bases). The V gene lost 6 bases and the J gene lost 0 bases, with 15 bases spanning the gap. This CDR3 is 15 amino acids long. CDR3 amino acids: CASSARQGGSYEQYF. CDR3 nucleotides: TGTGCCAGCAGCGCGCGGCAGGGAGGCTCCTACGAGCAGTACTTC.

CDR3 sequence: CASSPTSGIYNEQFF. In DNA, the CDR3 is TGTGCCAGCTCCCCAACTAGCGGGATTTACAATGAGCAGTTCTTC. The chain joins TRBV18 to TRBJ2-1; 10 nucleotides line up with TRBD2. CDR3 length: 15 amino acids. The ends lost 6 bases at V and 4 bases at J; junction bases unmatched: 6. Per germline, CDR1 KGHSH and CDR2 LQKENI.

The rearrangement joins TRBV6-2 or TRBV6-3 to TRBJ1-2; possible D gene TRBD1, 5 bases. The CDR3 has 14 amino acids. Trimming stripped 2 bases from V and 3 bases from J, with 10 bases between. Germline V gives CDR1 MNHEY, CDR2 SVGEGT. CDR3 sequence: CASSYKGLDYGYTF. The CDR3 bases are TGTGCCAGCAGTTACAAGGGACTTGACTATGGCTACACCTTC.

The chain couples TRBV20-1 to TRBJ1-2, with TRBD1 identical over 7 bases. The germline V gene encodes CDR1 DFQATT and CDR2 SNEGSKA (reference sequence). The CDR3 length is 13 residues. The trim removed 8 bases at V and 3 bases at J, leaving 9 bases unmatched. The CDR3 loop is CSPPTGSHYGYTF. For the CDR3, the DNA is TGCAGTCCCCCGACAGGGTCCCACTATGGCTACACCTTC.

The V and J genes are TRBV10-3 and TRBJ1-1; possibly TRBD1 for D (6 bases). The CDR3 has 16 residues. Germline assignment: CDR1 ENHRY and CDR2 SYGVKD. V lost 0 bases, J lost 4 bases, and 15 bases lay in between. The CDR3 reads CAISESVGGGGTEAFF. The CDR3, as DNA: TGTGCCATCAGTGAGTCCGTGGGGGGCGGGGGCACTGAAGCTTTCTTT.

The V call is TRBV6-2 or TRBV6-3, the J call TRBJ2-7; TRBD2 matches 8 bases. There are 15 residues in the CDR3. Losses at the gene ends were 8 bases for V and 2 bases for J; bases not matched to a gene: 11. Germline V gene lookup returns CDR1 MNHEY and CDR2 SVGEGT. The CDR3 loop is CASLPPGLGAYEQYF. The CDR3 DNA sequence: TGTGCCAGCCTACCTCCGGGACTAGGGGCCTACGAGCAGTACTTC.

This chain connects TRBV11-2 to TRBJ1-1; D is unclear. The germline V gene encodes CDR1 SGHAT and CDR2 FQNNGV. The CDR3 consists of 16 residues. Trimming removed 5 bases from V and 9 bases from J, with 25 bases in between. The CDR3 DNA follows: TGTGCCAGCAGCCCCCGGGATAGAAAAGTCAGGCCCCAAGCTTTCTTT. Its protein is CASSPRDRKVRPQAFF.

The V gene is TRBV12-3 or TRBV12-4, the J gene TRBJ2-1, with TRBD1 identical over 7 bases. V dropped 7 bases and J dropped 4; count of bases not matched to a gene: 13. The CDR3 spans 16 residues. The CDR3 here is CASTTLGDRKYNEQFF. DNA of the CDR3: TGTGCCAGCACCACCCTCGGGGACAGAAAATACAATGAGCAGTTCTTC.

The J gene is TRBJ1-5, the V gene TRBV7-2; D gene uncertain. Germline-derived CDR1 and CDR2 are SGHTA and FQGNSA. V was cut by 5 bases and J by 5 bases, with 16 bases left in between. CDR3 length: 15 residues. The CDR3 sequence is CASSLYDIGDQPQHF. The CDR3 region has the DNA TGTGCCAGCAGCCTATATGACATAGGTGATCAGCCCCAGCATTTT. Full variable domain (missing parts from reference TRBV7-2 and TRBJ1-5): GAGVSQSPSNKVTEKGKDVELRCDPISGHTALYWYRQSLGQGLEFLIYFQGNSAPDKSGLPSDRFSAERTGGSVSTLTIQRTQQEDSAVYLCASSLYDIGDQPQHFGDGTRLSIL.

A few counts support this clonotype. The chain links TRBV5-6 to TRBJ2-7, with TRBD2 matching 11 bases. The germline V gene encodes CDR1 SGHDT and CDR2 YYEEEE. V trimming: 2 bases; J trimming: 5 bases; junction bases outside the gene matches: 15. The CDR3 loop spans 18 amino acids. Here the CDR3 reads CASSFPFDLAGGRDEQYF. CDR3 sequence (DNA): TGTGCCAGCAGCTTCCCATTCGATCTAGCGGGGGGCCGAGACGAGCAGTACTTC.

This clonotype has a handful of counts. This chain links TRBV7-2 with TRBJ1-2; 7 bases fit TRBD1. The CDR3 is 14 amino acids. V trimming: 5 bases; J trimming: 4 bases; junction bases outside the gene matches: 7. CDR1 and CDR2 from the germline V gene are SGHTA and FQGNSA. This CDR3 is CASSVTGVSYGYTF. The CDR3 DNA is TGTGCCAGCAGCGTTACAGGGGTTAGCTATGGCTACACCTTC.

This clonotype was counted many times. The CDR3 sequence is CASSLMGLGEETQYF. The CDR3 DNA reads as TGCGCCAGCAGCTTGATGGGCCTAGGTGAAGAGACCCAGTACTTC. The chain recombines TRBV5-1 with TRBJ2-5; D unclear. CDR3 length: 15 residues. V dropped 1 base and J dropped 3 bases, with 13 bases sitting between them. Germline V gene sequence: CDR1 SGHRS, CDR2 YFSETQ.

This clonotype was seen more than once but under ten times. V gene TRBV12-3 or TRBV12-4 combines with J gene TRBJ2-3, with 9 bases matching TRBD2. The CDR3 loop spans 15 amino acids. V was clipped by 7 bases and J by 4 bases; unmatched bases: 9. The CDR3 region has the DNA TGTGCCAGCACCCATGGGCGGGGGGGCCCAGATACGCAGTATTTT. Its translation: CASTHGRGGPDTQYF.

The chain uses TRBV28 and TRBJ2-6; D is perhaps TRBD1 or TRBD2 (5 bases each). CDR3 length: 16 residues. V lost 6 bases and J lost 0, with 12 bases in between. The germline gives CDR1 MDHEN, CDR2 SYDVKM. The CDR3 loop is CASRGRHPSGANVLTF. The CDR3 DNA is TGTGCCAGCAGGGGACGGCATCCCTCTGGGGCCAACGTCCTGACTTTC.

The chain joins TRBV24-1 to TRBJ1-4, with a tentative D call TRBD1 (5 bases). The CDR3 length is 15 residues. From germline, CDR1 is KGHDR and CDR2 SFDVKD. V dropped 3 bases and J dropped 8 bases, with 15 bases sitting between them. As DNA, the CDR3 is TGTGCCACCAGTGATCCTCGGGGGATTGGCGAAAAACTGTTTTTT. It yields the protein CATSDPRGIGEKLFF.

The rearrangement joins TRBV7-9 to TRBJ1-5; a weak D match, TRBD1 (6 bases). Germline loops: CDR1 SEHNR, CDR2 FQNEAQ (reference sequence). Trimming took off 1 base at V and 7 bases at J, with 14 bases between the two ends. The CDR3 has 15 amino acids. CDR3 loop: CASSLGQAAEQPQHF. For the CDR3, the DNA is TGTGCCAGCAGCTTAGGACAGGCGGCGGAGCAGCCCCAGCATTTT.

V usage is TRBV10-3 and J usage is TRBJ2-7; 8 bases map to TRBD2. In germline, CDR1 is ENHRY, CDR2 SYGVKD. The CDR3 is made up of 16 amino acids. J lost 3 bases, V lost 2 bases, and 9 bases had no gene match. Here the CDR3 DNA reads TGTGCCATCAGTGAGCGTACTAGCGGAGGAGGCTACGAGCAGTACTTC. Translated, it gives CAISERTSGGGYEQYF.

This chain connects TRBV5-1 to TRBJ1-1; 7 positions match TRBD1. CDR1 is SGHRS, CDR2 YFSETQ, per germline. J gave up 0 bases and V 4 bases, and 3 bases lay outside the gene matches. The CDR3 has 14 residues. DNA of the CDR3: TGCGCCAGCAGCCAAGGGACAGTGAACACTGAAGCTTTCTTT. This translates into CASSQGTVNTEAFF.

A few counts support this clonotype. The V call is TRBV7-3, the J call TRBJ2-3, with TRBD2 identical over 10 bases. CDR3 length: 16 residues. J was trimmed by 1 base and V by 3 bases; bases with no gene match: 4. Germline V gives CDR1 SGHTA, CDR2 FQGTGA. The CDR3 DNA reads TGTGCCAGCAGCTTGTTCAGCGGGGGGGGCACAGATACGCAGTATTTT. Translated, it gives CASSLFSGGGTDTQYF.

The chain carries TRBV5-5 and TRBJ2-1; 7 bases agree with TRBD2. This CDR3 is built from 14 residues. V trimming: 1 base; J trimming: 15 bases; junction bases outside the gene matches: 13. Germline V gene sequence: CDR1 SGHKS, CDR2 YYEKEE (reference sequence). Written as DNA, the CDR3 is TGTGCCAGCAGCTTGTGGCTAGCGGACCCGGACGCGTTCTTC. Its protein is CASSLWLADPDAFF.

This chain uses TRBV5-6 with TRBJ2-7; the match to TRBD2 covers 8 bases. Germline V gene sequence: CDR1 SGHDT, CDR2 YYEEEE. With 4 bases clipped from V and 6 bases from J, the junction kept 12 bases outside the gene matches. This CDR3 is 15 amino acids long. The CDR3 spells CASSTRGLVATEQYF. CDR3 DNA sequence: TGTGCCAGCAGCACTCGGGGACTAGTTGCGACCGAGCAGTACTTC.

The sample holds a few counts of this clonotype. This chain joins TRBV12-3 or TRBV12-4 and TRBJ2-1, with a weak D call TRBD2 (6 bases). The CDR3 is 13 residues long. The V and J ends lost 5 bases and 9 bases respectively, with 14 bases between them. CDR3 DNA sequence: TGTGCCAGCAGTCTGGAGGGATGGAGTGAGCAGTTCTTC. This codes for CASSLEGWSEQFF.

This clonotype came up many times. The chain carries TRBV29-1 and TRBJ1-1, with D maybe TRBD1 (5 bases). This CDR3 spans 12 amino acids. The V gene's germline CDR1 is SQVTM and CDR2 ANQGSEA. V lost 4 bases and J lost 1, with 7 bases in between. DNA of the CDR3: TGCAGCGTTGGTACAGGGAACACTGAAGCTTTCTTT. It is translated as CSVGTGNTEAFF.

A single count supports this clonotype. The chain combines TRBV27 with TRBJ1-2; no clear D. This CDR3 comprises 13 residues. Germline lookup yields CDR1 MNHEY and CDR2 SMNVEV (reference sequence). Trimming pared 6 bases from V and 6 bases from J, leaving 14 bases between. The CDR3, as DNA: TGTGCCAGCAGCCGCCAGCAGCGGCATGGCTACACCTTC. This sequence encodes CASSRQQRHGYTF.

With regard to this clonotype: A junction boundary mismatches the germline segment, possibly from a read error. The V call is TRBV28, the J call TRBJ2-3; 11 nucleotides match TRBD2. The CDR3 length is 12 residues. Germline V gives CDR1 MDHEN, CDR2 SYDVKM. CDR3 loop: CASSLTLAGGQF. For the CDR3, the DNA is TGTGCCAGCAGTTTAACGCTAGCGGGGGGTCAGTTT. The whole variable domain, filled in from reference TRBV28 and TRBJ2-3, reads DVKVTQSSRYLVKRTGEKVFLECVQDMDHENMFWYRQDPGLGLRLIYFSYDVKMKEKGDIPEGYSVSREKKERFSLILESASTNQTSMYLCASSLTLAGGQFGPGTRLTVL.

V is TRBV20-1 and J is TRBJ2-1; 8 bases agree with TRBD1. CDR3 length: 14 residues. The junction had 11 bases not matched to a gene; V was cut back by 6 bases and J by 7 bases. Germline-derived CDR1 and CDR2 are DFQATT and SNEGSKA (reference sequence). CDR3 residues: CSANDGTGGNEQFF. The CDR3 nucleotides read TGCAGTGCCAATGACGGGACAGGCGGTAATGAGCAGTTCTTC.

The table lists this clonotype with many counts. The chain has TRBV11-2 and TRBJ2-1; 7 bases are shared with TRBD2. Germline lookup yields CDR1 SGHAT and CDR2 FQNNGV. The CDR3 loop spans 15 amino acids. J lost 5 bases, V lost 5 bases, and 9 bases had no gene match. CDR3 amino acids: CASSAPGLPNNEQFF. In DNA form, the CDR3 reads TGTGCCAGCAGCGCACCGGGACTACCCAACAATGAGCAGTTCTTC.

This clonotype was seen only a few times. V gene TRBV5-1 combines with J gene TRBJ2-1; D is possibly TRBD2 (6 bases). In germline, CDR1 is SGHRS, CDR2 YFSETQ. There are 15 residues in the CDR3. V lost 0 bases to trimming and J lost 6 bases, with 13 bases between them. In DNA form, the CDR3 reads TGCGCCAGCAGCTTGGGGCTAAGGGGACTCAATGAGCAGTTCTTC. Encoded protein: CASSLGLRGLNEQFF.

The gene calls are TRBV4-2 and TRBJ2-2, with 7 positions matching TRBD1. The CDR3 loop spans 16 amino acids. V was clipped by 2 bases and J by 5 bases; unmatched bases: 8. Germline loops: CDR1 LGHNA, CDR2 YNFKEQ. CDR3 region: CASSQRQGPATGELFF. In DNA, the CDR3 is TGTGCCAGCAGCCAACGACAGGGTCCTGCAACCGGGGAGCTGTTTTTT.

This clonotype has just a few counts. The rearrangement uses TRBV12-3 or TRBV12-4 and TRBJ2-3; D is perhaps TRBD1 (6 bases). The length of the CDR3 is 12 residues. V dropped 9 bases and J dropped 3 bases, with 10 bases sitting between them. CDR3 sequence: CASRQATDTQYF. The CDR3 DNA follows: TGTGCCAGTCGACAGGCGACAGATACGCAGTATTTT.